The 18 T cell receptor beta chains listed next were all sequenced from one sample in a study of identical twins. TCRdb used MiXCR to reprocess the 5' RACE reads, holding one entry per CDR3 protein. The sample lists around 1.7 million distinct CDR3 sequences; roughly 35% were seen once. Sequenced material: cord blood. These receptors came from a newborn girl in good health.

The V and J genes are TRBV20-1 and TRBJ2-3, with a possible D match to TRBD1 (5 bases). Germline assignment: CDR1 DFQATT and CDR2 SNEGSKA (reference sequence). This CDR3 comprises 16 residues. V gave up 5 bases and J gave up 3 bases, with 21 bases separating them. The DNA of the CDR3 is TGCAGTGCTTTAACAGGTCCTAATTGGGTTACAGATACGCAGTATTTT. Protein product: CSALTGPNWVTDTQYF.

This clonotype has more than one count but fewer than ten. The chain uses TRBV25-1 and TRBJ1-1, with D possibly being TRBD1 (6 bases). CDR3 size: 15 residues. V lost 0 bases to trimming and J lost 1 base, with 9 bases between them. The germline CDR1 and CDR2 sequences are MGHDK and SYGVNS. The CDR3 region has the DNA TGTGCCAGCAGTGAATATAGGGGACAGAACACTGAAGCTTTCTTT. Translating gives CASSEYRGQNTEAFF.

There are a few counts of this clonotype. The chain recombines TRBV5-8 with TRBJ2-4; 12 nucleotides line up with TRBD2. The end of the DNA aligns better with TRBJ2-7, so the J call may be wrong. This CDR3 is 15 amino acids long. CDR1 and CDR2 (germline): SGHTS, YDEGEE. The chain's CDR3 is CASSFATSGSNEQYF. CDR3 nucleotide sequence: TGTGCCAGCAGCTTCGCGACTAGCGGGAGCAACGAGCAGTACTTC.

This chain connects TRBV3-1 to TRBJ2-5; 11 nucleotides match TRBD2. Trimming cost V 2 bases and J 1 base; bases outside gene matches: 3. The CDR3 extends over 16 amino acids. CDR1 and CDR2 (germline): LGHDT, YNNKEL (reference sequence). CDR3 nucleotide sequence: TGTGCCAGCAGCCAAATAGGACTAGCGGGCCAAGAGACCCAGTACTTC. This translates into CASSQIGLAGQETQYF.

The DNA of the CDR3 is TGTGCCAGTAGTTTGGGGGCGCAGGGGCAGTTCTTC. Encoded protein: CASSLGAQGQFF. The rearrangement joins TRBV19 to TRBJ2-1; TRBD1 is a possible D gene (6 bases). The germline V gene encodes CDR1 LNHDA and CDR2 SQIVND (reference sequence). The V gene lost 5 bases and the J gene lost 12 bases, with 14 bases spanning the gap. The CDR3 length is 12 residues.

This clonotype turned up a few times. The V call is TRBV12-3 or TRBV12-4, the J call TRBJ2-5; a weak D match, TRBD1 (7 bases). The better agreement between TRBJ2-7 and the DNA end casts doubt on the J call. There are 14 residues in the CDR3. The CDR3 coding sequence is TGTGCCAGCAGTTGGGGCAGGGGGGTCTACGAGCAGTACTTC. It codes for CASSWGRGVYEQYF.

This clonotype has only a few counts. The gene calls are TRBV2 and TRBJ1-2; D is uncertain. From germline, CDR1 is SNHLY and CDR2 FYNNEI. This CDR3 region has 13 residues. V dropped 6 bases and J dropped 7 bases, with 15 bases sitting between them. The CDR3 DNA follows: TGTGCCAGCAGAGGGAATGGGGTTTCTGGCTACACCTTC. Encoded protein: CASRGNGVSGYTF.

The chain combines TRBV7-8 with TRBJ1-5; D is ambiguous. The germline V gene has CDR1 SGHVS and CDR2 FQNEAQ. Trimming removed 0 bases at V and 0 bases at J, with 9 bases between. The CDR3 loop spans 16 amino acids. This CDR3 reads CASSLATHYSNQPQHF. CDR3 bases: TGTGCCAGCAGCTTAGCTACCCATTATAGCAATCAGCCCCAGCATTTT.

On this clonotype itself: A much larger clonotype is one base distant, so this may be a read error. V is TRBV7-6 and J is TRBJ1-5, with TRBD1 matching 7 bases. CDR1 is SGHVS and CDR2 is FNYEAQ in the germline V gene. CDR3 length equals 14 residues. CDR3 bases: TGTGCCAGCAGCGTAGCCAGGGGGGGTCAGCCCCAGCATTTT. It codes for CASSVARGGQPQHF.

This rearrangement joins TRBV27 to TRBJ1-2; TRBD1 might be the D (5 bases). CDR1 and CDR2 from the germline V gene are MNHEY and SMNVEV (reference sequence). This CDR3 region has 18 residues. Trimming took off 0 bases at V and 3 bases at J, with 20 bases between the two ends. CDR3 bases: TGTGCCAGCAGTTTATCCGAGTGGGGGAGACCAGTTGACTATGGCTACACCTTC. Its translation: CASSLSEWGRPVDYGYTF.

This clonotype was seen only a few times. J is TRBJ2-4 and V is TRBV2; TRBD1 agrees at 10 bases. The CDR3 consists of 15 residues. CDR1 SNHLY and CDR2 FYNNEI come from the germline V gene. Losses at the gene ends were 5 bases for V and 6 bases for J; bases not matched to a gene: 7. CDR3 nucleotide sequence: TGTGCCAGCAGTCCAAGGGACAGGGGTAGAAACATTCAGTACTTC. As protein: CASSPRDRGRNIQYF. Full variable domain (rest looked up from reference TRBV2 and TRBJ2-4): EPEVTQTPSHQVTQMGQEVILRCVPISNHLYFYWYRQILGQKVEFLVSFYNNEISEKSEIFDDQFSVERPDGSNFTLKIRSTKLEDSAMYFCASSPRDRGRNIQYFGAGTRLSVL.

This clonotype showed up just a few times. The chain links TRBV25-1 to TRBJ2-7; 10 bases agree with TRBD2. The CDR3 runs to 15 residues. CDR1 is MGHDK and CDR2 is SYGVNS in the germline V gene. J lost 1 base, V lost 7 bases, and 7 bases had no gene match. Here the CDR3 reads CASTPTSGQSYEQYF. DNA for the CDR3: TGTGCCAGCACTCCGACTAGCGGGCAATCCTACGAGCAGTACTTC.

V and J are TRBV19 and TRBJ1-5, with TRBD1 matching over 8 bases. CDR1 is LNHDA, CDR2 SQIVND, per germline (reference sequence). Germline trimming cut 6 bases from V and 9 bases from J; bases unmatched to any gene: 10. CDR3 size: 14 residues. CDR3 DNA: TGTGCCAGTAGGGACAGGGTTTACCAGACGCCCCAGCATTTT. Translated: CASRDRVYQTPQHF.

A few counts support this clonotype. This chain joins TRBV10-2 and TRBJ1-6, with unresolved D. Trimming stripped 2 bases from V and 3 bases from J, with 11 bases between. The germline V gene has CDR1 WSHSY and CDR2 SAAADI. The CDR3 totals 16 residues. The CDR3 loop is CASSEGTAIYNSPLHF. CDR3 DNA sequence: TGCGCCAGCAGTGAGGGCACAGCCATCTATAATTCACCCCTCCACTTT.

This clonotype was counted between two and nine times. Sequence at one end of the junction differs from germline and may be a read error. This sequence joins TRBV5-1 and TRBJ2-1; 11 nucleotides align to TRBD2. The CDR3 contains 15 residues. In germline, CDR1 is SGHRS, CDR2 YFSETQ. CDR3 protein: CASSATSGAYNEQVF. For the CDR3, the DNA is TGCGCCAGCAGCGCGACTAGCGGGGCCTACAATGAGCAGGTCTTC.

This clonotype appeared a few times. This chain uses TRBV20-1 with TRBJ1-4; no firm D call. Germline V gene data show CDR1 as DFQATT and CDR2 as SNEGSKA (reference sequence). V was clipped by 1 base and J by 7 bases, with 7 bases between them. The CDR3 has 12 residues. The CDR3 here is CSARVGSEKLFF. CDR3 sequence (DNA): TGCAGTGCTAGAGTGGGCAGTGAAAAACTGTTTTTT.

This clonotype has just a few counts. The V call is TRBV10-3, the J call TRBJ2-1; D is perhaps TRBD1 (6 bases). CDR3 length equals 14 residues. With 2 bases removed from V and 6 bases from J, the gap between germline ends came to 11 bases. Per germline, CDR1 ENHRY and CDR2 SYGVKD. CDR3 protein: CAISEGGPGNEQFF. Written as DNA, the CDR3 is TGTGCCATCAGTGAGGGGGGCCCTGGCAATGAGCAGTTCTTC.

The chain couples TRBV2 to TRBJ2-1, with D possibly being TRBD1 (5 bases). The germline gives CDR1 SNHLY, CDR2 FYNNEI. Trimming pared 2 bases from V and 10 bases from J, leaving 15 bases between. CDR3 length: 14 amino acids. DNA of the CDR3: TGTGCCAGCAGTGAAAGAATAGGGGCCTACGAGCAGTTCTTC. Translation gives CASSERIGAYEQFF.